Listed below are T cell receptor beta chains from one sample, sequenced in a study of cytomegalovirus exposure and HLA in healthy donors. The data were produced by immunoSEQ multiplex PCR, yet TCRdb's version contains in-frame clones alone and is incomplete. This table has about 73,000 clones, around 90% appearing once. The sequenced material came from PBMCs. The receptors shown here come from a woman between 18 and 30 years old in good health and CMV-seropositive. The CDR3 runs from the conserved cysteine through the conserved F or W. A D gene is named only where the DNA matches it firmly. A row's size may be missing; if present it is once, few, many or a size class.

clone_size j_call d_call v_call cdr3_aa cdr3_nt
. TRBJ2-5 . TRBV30 CAWSVRERGGETQYF TGTGCCTGGAGTGTACGAGAGAGGGGAGGCGAGACCCAGTACTTC
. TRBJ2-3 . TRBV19 CASSMREDTQYF TGTGCCAGTAGTATGCGGGAAGATACGCAGTATTTT
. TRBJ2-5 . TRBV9 CASSVGSTSLETQYF TGTGCCAGCAGCGTAGGGTCGACTAGTTTGGAGACCCAGTACTTC
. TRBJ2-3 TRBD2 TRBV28 CASSSSGSVSDTQYF TGTGCCAGCTCTTCTAGCGGGAGTGTGTCAGATACGCAGTATTTT
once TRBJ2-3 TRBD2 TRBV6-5 CASSYSGRATDTQYF TGTGCCAGCAGTTACTCCGGGAGGGCGACAGATACGCAGTATTTT
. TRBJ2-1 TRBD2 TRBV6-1 CASSALAGRDEQFF TGTGCCAGCAGTGCACTAGCGGGAAGAGATGAGCAGTTCTTC
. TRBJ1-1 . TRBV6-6 CASSYSTPGDTEAFF TGTGCCAGCAGTTACTCGACGCCAGGGGACACTGAAGCTTTCTTT
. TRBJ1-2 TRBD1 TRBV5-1 CASSLRTGHGYTF TGCGCCAGCAGCTTAAGGACAGGGCATGGCTACACCTTC
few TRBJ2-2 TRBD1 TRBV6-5 CASSYGTANTGELFF TGTGCCAGCAGTTACGGGACAGCTAACACCGGGGAGCTGTTTTTT
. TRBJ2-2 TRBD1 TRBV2 CASRGTGAGELFF TGTGCCAGCAGGGGAACAGGGGCCGGGGAGCTGTTTTTT
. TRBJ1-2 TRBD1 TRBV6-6 CASSQTGLIYGYTF TGTGCCAGCAGTCAGACAGGGCTTATCTATGGCTACACCTTC
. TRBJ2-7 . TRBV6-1 CASSDPRVGDYEQYF TGTGCCAGCAGTGACCCCAGGGTAGGAGACTACGAGCAGTACTTC
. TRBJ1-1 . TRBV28 CASGTDREAFF TGTGCCAGCGGAACAGACAGAGAAGCTTTCTTT
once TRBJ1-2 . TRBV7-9 CASLIAGSDYGYTF TGTGCCAGCCTTATCGCGGGGTCGGACTATGGCTACACCTTC
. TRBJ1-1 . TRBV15 CATSRDLGGTEAFF TGTGCCACCAGCAGAGATCTAGGGGGCACTGAAGCTTTCTTT
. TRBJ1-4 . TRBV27 CASSFSRANEKLFF TGTGCCAGCAGTTTCTCGCGGGCTAATGAAAAACTGTTTTTT
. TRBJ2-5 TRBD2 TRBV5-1 CASSFFHGGAGETQYF TGCGCCAGCAGCTTTTTCCACGGGGGGGCCGGGGAGACCCAGTACTTC
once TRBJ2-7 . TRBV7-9 CASTVRDIRGYEQYF TGTGCCAGCACCGTCCGGGACATTCGGGGCTACGAGCAGTACTTC
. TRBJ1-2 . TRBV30 CAWSVQLNYGYTF TGTGCCTGGAGTGTACAGCTTAACTATGGCTACACCTTC
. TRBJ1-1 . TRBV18 CASSPRGGNTEAFF TGTGCCAGCTCACCCCGCGGTGGGAACACTGAAGCTTTCTTT
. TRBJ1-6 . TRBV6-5 CASRDREHESSPLHF TGTGCCAGCAGGGACCGGGAACACGAATCTTCACCCCTCCACTTT
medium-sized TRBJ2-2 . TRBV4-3 CASGPGLDNTGELFF TGCGCCAGCGGGCCGGGACTGGACAACACCGGGGAGCTGTTTTTT
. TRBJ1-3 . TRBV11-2 CASRVGRGIGNTIYF TGTGCCAGCAGGGTTGGACGGGGAATCGGAAACACCATATATTTT
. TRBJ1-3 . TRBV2 CASSPLGNTIYF TGTGCCAGCAGTCCACTTGGAAACACCATATATTTT
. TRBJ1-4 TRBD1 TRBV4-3 CASSQGQGREKLFF TGCGCCAGCAGTCAAGGACAGGGTCGTGAAAAACTGTTTTTT
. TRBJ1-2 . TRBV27 CASSLGGDGYTF TGTGCCAGCAGTTTAGGCGGTGATGGCTACACCTTC
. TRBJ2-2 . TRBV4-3 CASSQQGTRNTGELFF TGCGCCAGCAGCCAACAGGGCACCCGCAACACCGGGGAGCTGTTTTTT
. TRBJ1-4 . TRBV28 CASSLGQTGAREKLFF TGTGCCAGCAGTTTAGGTCAGACCGGTGCGAGGGAAAAACTGTTTTTT
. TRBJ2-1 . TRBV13 CASSSMRDEQFF TGTGCCAGCAGCTCGATGAGGGATGAGCAGTTCTTC
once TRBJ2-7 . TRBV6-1 CASRTGGSYEQYF TGTGCCAGCAGGACAGGAGGATCCTACGAGCAGTACTTC
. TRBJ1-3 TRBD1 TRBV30 CAWSVGSGGLSGNTIYF TGTGCCTGGAGTGTGGGTTCAGGGGGCCTGTCTGGAAACACCATATATTTT
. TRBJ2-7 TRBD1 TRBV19 CASSSTGSSYEQYF TGTGCCAGTAGCTCGACAGGGAGCTCCTACGAGCAGTACTTC
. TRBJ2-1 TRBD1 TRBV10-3 CAIIGGQTGGISNEQFF TGTGCCATCATAGGGGGCCAGACAGGGGGCATTTCGAATGAGCAGTTCTTC
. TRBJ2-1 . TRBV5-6 CASSLDPGGNEQFF TGTGCCAGCAGCTTGGATCCCGGGGGCAATGAGCAGTTCTTC
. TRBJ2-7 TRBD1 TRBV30 CAWSVRTGDHEQYF TGTGCCTGGAGTGTGAGGACAGGGGACCACGAGCAGTACTTC
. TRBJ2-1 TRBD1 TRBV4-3 CASTSGRGLYNEQFF TGCGCCAGCACCTCCGGCAGGGGGCTTTACAATGAGCAGTTCTTC
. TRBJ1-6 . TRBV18 CASSPRSSYNSPLHF TGTGCCAGCTCACCTAGGAGCTCCTATAATTCACCCCTCCACTTT
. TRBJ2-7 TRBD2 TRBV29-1 CSVRTRISYEQYF TGCAGCGTCCGGACTAGGATATCCTACGAGCAGTACTTC
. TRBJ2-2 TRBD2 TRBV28 CASTGLAGASGELFF TGTGCCAGCACGGGACTAGCGGGAGCCTCCGGGGAGCTGTTTTTT
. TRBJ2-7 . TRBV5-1 CASSSTKTGFSGYEQYF TGCGCCAGCAGCTCGACCAAAACAGGGTTTTCGGGCTACGAGCAGTACTTC
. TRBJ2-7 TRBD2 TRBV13 CASSHTGGTNEQYF TGTGCCAGCAGTCACACGGGGGGTACCAACGAGCAGTACTTC
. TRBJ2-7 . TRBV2 CASSETGIEQYF TGTGCCAGCAGTGAAACAGGGATCGAGCAGTACTTC
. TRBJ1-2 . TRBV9 CASSPRVEGSGYTF TGTGCCAGCAGCCCCCGGGTCGAGGGTAGTGGCTACACCTTC
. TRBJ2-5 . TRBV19 CASSTGWGIKYQETQYF TGTGCCAGTAGCACGGGTTGGGGCATAAAGTACCAAGAGACCCAGTACTTC
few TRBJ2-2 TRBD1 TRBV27 CASSSPGTGGTGELFF TGTGCCAGCAGTTCTCCCGGGACAGGGGGCACCGGGGAGCTGTTTTTT